A selection of T cell receptor beta chains follows, all from one sample in a study of response to subunit inactivated influenza vaccine. TCRdb recomputed calls from the RT-PCR reads with MiXCR, one row per CDR3 protein. This sample has about 700,000 distinct CDR3 sequences; 12% to 15% occur once, and the top ten carry 7.6%. The specimen comprised PBMCs from blood, sampled approximately 15 days before vaccination. These receptors were collected from a man aged 50 or older who received an inactivated influenza vaccine. CDR3s include the opening cysteine and the closing phenylalanine or tryptophan. A D gene is named only where the DNA matches it firmly. Clone size appears in some rows only: once, few, many, or a class for an expanded clone.

>TRBD2|TRBJ2-3|few|20|TRBV15
CATSSALPGTSGASTDTQYF
TGTGCCACCAGCAGCGCGCTACCCGGGACTAGCGGAGCTAGCACAGATACGCAGTATTTT
>TRBD1|TRBJ1-5|.|13|TRBV2
CASRGQAGEPQHF
TGTGCCAGCAGGGGACAGGCAGGCGAGCCCCAGCATTTT
>TRBD1|TRBJ1-1|.|17|TRBV4-2
CASSRFLTGTGTPEAFF
TGTGCCAGCAGCCGCTTCCTAACCGGGACAGGAACTCCTGAAGCTTTCTTT
>.|TRBJ1-1|many|15|TRBV6-2/TRBV6-3
CASSLATGLNTEAFF
TGTGCCAGCAGTTTAGCTACAGGGCTGAACACTGAAGCTTTCTTT
>TRBD1|TRBJ2-5|few|16|TRBV24-1
CATSDGRTGEWKTQYF
TGTGCCACCAGTGACGGAAGGACAGGGGAGTGGAAGACCCAGTACTTC
>.|TRBJ2-1|.|15|TRBV7-2
CASSLAGSGLTEQFF
TGTGCCAGCAGCTTAGCTGGTTCGGGACTTACCGAGCAGTTCTTC
>.|TRBJ2-3|few|14|TRBV25-1
CASSDGSGARTQYF
TGTGCCAGCAGTGATGGTAGCGGAGCAAGAACGCAGTATTTT
>.|TRBJ2-7|few|15|TRBV12-3/TRBV12-4
CASSPGFGGSYEQYF
TGTGCCAGCAGTCCGGGGTTCGGCGGTTCCTACGAGCAGTACTTC
>.|TRBJ2-3|.|11|TRBV29-1
CSVGTPQAQYF
TGCAGCGTCGGGACCCCTCAAGCGCAGTATTTT
>.|TRBJ1-2|many|11|TRBV25-1
CASDSNYGYTF
TGTGCCAGCGACTCTAACTATGGCTACACCTTC